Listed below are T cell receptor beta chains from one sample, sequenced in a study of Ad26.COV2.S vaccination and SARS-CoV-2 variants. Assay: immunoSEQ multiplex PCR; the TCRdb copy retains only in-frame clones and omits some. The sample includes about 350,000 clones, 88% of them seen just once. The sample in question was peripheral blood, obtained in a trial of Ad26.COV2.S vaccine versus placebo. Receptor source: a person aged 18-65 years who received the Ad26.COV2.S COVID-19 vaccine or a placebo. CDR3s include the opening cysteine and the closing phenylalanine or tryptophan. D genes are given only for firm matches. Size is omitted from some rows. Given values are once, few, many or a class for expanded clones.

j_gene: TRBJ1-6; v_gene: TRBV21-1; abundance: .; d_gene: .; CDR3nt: TGTGCCAGCAGCAAAGTAGAAAGGATCGGGGCTATTGATTCACCCCTCCACTTT; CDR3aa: CASSKVERIGAIDSPLHF
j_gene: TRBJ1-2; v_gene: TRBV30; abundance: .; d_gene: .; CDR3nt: TGTGCCTGGAGGGGCTTCGGATTCTATGGCTACACCTTC; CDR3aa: CAWRGFGFYGYTF
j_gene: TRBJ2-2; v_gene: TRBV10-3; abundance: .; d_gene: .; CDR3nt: TGTGCCATCAGTAGACCCGGGGAGCTGTTTTTT; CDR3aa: CAISRPGELFF
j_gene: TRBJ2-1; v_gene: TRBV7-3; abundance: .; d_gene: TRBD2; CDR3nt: TGTGCCAGCAGCTCGCTCCCGGGACTAGCGGGAAAACGGTCCTACAATGAGCAGTTCTTC; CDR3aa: CASSSLPGLAGKRSYNEQFF
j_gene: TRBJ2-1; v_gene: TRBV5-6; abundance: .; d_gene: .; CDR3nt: TGTGCCAGCAGCTTGGCCGGACGGACCTACAATGAGCAGTTCTTC; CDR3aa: CASSLAGRTYNEQFF
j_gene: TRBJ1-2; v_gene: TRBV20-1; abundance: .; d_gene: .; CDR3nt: TGCAGTGCCCACGGGACATTTGGCTACACCTTC; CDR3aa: CSAHGTFGYTF
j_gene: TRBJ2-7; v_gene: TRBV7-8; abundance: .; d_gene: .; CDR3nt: TGTGCCAGCAGCCTCGGCGGAGATACCTACGAGCAGTACTTC; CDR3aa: CASSLGGDTYEQYF
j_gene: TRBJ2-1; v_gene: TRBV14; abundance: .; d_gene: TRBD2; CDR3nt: TGTGCCAGCAGCCAAGGCCCGCAGCGGGGGGAGGGGCAATTTGAGCAGTTCTTC; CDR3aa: CASSQGPQRGEGQFEQFF
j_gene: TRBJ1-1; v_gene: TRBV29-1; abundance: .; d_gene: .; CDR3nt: TGCAGCGTTGAAGATCTTCAACGTGGGGACACTGAAGCTTTCTTT; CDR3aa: CSVEDLQRGDTEAFF
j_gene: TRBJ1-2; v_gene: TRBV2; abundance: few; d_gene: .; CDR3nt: TGTGCCAGCAGGGCGCCCGGACGGTCGCGGGGCTATGGCTACACCTTC; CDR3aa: CASRAPGRSRGYGYTF
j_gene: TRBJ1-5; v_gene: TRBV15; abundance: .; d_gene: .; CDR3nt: TGTGCCACCAGCACTCCGGGGGATCCAGGATATTTGACCAATCAGCCCCAGCATTTT; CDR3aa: CATSTPGDPGYLTNQPQHF
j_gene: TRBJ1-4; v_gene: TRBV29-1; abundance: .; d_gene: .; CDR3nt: TGCAGCGTTGAAAATACTGCAACTAATGAAAAACTGTTTTTT; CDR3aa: CSVENTATNEKLFF
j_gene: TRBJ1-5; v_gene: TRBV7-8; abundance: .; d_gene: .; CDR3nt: TGTGCCAGCGGGATTGGAGATAGCAATCAGCCCCAGCATTTT; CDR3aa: CASGIGDSNQPQHF
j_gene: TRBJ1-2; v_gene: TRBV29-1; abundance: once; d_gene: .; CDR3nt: TGCAGCGTTGAAGACCCAGGGGCGATTAATGGCTACACCTTC; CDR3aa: CSVEDPGAINGYTF
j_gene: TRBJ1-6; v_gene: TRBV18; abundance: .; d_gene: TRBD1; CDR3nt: TGTGCCAGCTCACCGGGACAGGGTGATAATTCACCCCTCCACTTT; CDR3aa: CASSPGQGDNSPLHF
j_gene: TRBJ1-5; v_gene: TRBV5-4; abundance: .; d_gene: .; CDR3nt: TGTGCCAGCAGCTTGTCCGAGGGCAGGAGCAATCAGCCCCAGCATTTT; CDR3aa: CASSLSEGRSNQPQHF
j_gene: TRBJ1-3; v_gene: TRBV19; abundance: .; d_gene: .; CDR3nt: TGTGCCAGCGGTACAGGCCCTGGAAACACCATATATTTT; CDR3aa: CASGTGPGNTIYF
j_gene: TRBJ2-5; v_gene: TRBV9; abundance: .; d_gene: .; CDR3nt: TGTGCCAGCAGCGTAGCTTCAGACGCTGCATGGGAGACCCAGTACTTC; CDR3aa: CASSVASDAAWETQYF
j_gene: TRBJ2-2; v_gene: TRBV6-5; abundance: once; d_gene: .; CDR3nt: TGTGCCAGCAGCCGTCGAGGGGGAAACACCGGGGAGCTGTTTTTT; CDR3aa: CASSRRGGNTGELFF
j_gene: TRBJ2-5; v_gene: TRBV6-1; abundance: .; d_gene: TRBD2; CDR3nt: TGTGCCAGCAGTGAAGTCGGGGGGATGGAGACCCAGTACTTC; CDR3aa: CASSEVGGMETQYF
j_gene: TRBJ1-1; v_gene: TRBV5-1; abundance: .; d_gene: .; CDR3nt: TGCGCCAGCAGCTTGGACGACACGGGTAACACTGAAGCTTTCTTT; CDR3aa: CASSLDDTGNTEAFF
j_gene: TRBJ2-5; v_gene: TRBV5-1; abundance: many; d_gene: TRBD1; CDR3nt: TGCGCCAGCAGCTTGACAGGGGTCGCGGAGACCCAGTACTTC; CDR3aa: CASSLTGVAETQYF
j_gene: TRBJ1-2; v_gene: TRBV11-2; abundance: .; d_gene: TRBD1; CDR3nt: TGTGCCAGCAGCTTACAACAGGGGGCTGGGTCTGGCTACACCTTC; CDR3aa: CASSLQQGAGSGYTF
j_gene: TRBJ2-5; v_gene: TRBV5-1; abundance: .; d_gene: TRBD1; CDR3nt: TGCGCCAGCAGCTGGGGACAGAACCAAGAGACCCAGTACTTC; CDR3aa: CASSWGQNQETQYF
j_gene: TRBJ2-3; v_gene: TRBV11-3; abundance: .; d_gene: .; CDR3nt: TGTGCCAGCAGTTTACTGACAGGACCCACTAGCACAGATACGCAGTATTTT; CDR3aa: CASSLLTGPTSTDTQYF
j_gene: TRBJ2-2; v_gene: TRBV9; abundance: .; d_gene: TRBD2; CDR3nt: TGTGCCAGCAGCCCGCTTAGCGGGGGGCGCACCGGGGAGCTGTTTTTT; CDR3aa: CASSPLSGGRTGELFF
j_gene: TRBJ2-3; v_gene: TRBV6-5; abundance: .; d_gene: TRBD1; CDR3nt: TGTGCCAGCAGAGGGGGCGGCGGTACGCAGTATTTT; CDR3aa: CASRGGGGTQYF
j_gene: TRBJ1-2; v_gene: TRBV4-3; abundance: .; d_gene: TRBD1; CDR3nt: TGCGCCAGCAGCCAAGCTCAAGGGAGGACAGGGGGGTCCTATGGCTACACCTTC; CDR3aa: CASSQAQGRTGGSYGYTF
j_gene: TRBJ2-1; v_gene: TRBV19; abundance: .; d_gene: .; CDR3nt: TGTGCCAGTACTAACTACAATGAGCAGTTCTTC; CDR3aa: CASTNYNEQFF
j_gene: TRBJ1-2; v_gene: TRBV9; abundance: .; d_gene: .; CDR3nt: TGTGCCAGCAGCGTAGGGGGGAGGTGGTCGAACTATGGCTACACCTTC; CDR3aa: CASSVGGRWSNYGYTF
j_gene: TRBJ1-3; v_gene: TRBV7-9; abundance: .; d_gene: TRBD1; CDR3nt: TGTGCCAGCAGAAAGACAGGGGACCTCTCTGGAAACACCATATATTTT; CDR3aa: CASRKTGDLSGNTIYF
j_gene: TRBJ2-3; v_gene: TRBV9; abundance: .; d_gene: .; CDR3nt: TGTGCCAGCAGCGCTCAGGGGTCCCGCACAGATACGCAGTATTTT; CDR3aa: CASSAQGSRTDTQYF
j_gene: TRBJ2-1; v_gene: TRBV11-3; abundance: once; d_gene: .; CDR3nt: TGTGCCAGCAGCTTAGGGGGGGTCTCCTACAATGAGCAGTTCTTC; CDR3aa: CASSLGGVSYNEQFF
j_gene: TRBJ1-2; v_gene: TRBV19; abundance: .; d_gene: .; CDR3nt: TGTGCCAGTAGTACATATTCCGGGACAAGGGGATACGGCTACACCTTC; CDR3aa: CASSTYSGTRGYGYTF
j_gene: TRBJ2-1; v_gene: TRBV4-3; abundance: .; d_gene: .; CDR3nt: TGCGCCAGCAGCCAAGAAGTGCGAGGTTACAATGAGCAGTTCTTC; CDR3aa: CASSQEVRGYNEQFF
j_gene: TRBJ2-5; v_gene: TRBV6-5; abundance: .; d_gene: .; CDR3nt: TGTGCCAGCAGAGATACAGGGTTAGAGACCCAGTACTTC; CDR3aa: CASRDTGLETQYF
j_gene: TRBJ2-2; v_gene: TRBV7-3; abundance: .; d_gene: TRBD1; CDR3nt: TGTGCCAGCAGCTTACTGGGACAGGGGGCGCCGGCCGGGGAGCTGTTTTTT; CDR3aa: CASSLLGQGAPAGELFF
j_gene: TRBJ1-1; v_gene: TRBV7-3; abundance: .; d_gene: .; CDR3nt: TGTGCCAGCAGGCACAGGGATGTGAACACTGAAGCTTTCTTT; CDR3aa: CASRHRDVNTEAFF
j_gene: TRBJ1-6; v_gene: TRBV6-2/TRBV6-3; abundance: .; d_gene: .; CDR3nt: TGTGCCAGCAGTTCAGGGGCCGTGAGCTCCTATAATTCACCCCTCCACTTT; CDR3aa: CASSSGAVSSYNSPLHF
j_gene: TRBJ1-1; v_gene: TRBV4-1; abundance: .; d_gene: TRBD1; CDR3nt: TGCGCCAGCAGCTCCCAGACAGGGCGGTTCCGGACTTTCTTT; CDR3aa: CASSSQTGRFRTFF
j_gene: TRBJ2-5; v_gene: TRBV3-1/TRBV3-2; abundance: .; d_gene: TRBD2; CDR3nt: TGTGCCAGCAGCAGGAGCGGGATTCAAGAGACCCAGTACTTC; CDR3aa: CASSRSGIQETQYF
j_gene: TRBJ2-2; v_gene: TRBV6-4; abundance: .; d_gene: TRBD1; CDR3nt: TGTGCCAGCGGGACAGGGGCGGTCACCGGGGAGCTGTTTTTT; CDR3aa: CASGTGAVTGELFF
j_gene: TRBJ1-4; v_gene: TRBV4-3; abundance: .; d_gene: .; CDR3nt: TGCGCCAGCAGCCGTCGGGCAGAAACTAATGAAAAACTGTTTTTT; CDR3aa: CASSRRAETNEKLFF